The T cell receptor beta chain under discussion was sequenced for a study of cytotoxic CD8 clonotypes in ibrutinib-treated CLL. TCRdb's table, derived via immunoSEQ multiplex PCR, lists solely in-frame clones and lacks some. The table records some 140,000 clones, roughly 84% of them present only once. Notes on the study in general: Shared public clonotypes were rare, and on treatment they either got smaller or stayed the same. Clonality went higher at ibrutinib response and then dropped back toward baseline at progression.

About this clone: Its antigen is unidentified.

Germline CDR1 reads MNHNS; CDR2 reads SASEGT. The V and J ends lost 3 bases and 0 bases respectively, with 15 bases between them. CDR3 length: 18 residues. The origin of this receptor is a human donor with chronic lymphocytic leukemia. This chain joins TRBV6-1 and TRBJ1-6, with D possibly being TRBD1 (6 bases). Material: PBMCs, obtained after 24 months of ibrutinib treatment. In nucleotides, the CDR3 is TGTGCCAGCAGTGATGGTGGGGGGGCGTTCTCCTATAATTCACCCCTCCACTTT. This sequence encodes CASSDGGGAFSYNSPLHF.